This T cell receptor (beta chain) came from a study of T cell repertoires in aging, cancer and after chemotherapy. Peripheral blood genomic DNA, not sorted cells or RNA, was the template. Findings and caveats of the study: The repertoire data cannot show anything about immunological memory following chemotherapy. Rebound thymic output was suggested by rising median generation probability during chemotherapy in each cancer cohort.

The CDR3 spans 11 residues. Germline-derived CDR1 and CDR2 are SQVTM and ANQGSEA. With V trimmed by 6 bases and J by 4 bases, 0 bases remained unmatched. In regard to this clonotype: Its matching antigen is unknown.

TRB rearrangements spanning V, D and J were amplified using mixed TRB-A/B primers. Each CDR3 protein gets one entry after TCRdb re-called the multiplex PCR reads with MiXCR. The data show under 3,000 distinct CDR3 sequences, under 65% seen once. Sequenced material: blood. This receptor was taken from a human donor with a blood cancer. The donor label of this sample is uncertain. The chain employs TRBV29-1 and TRBJ1-2; 9 bases are shared with TRBD1. The CDR3 DNA is TGCAGCGTGACAGGGGGCTATGGCTACACCTTC. Translating it yields CSVTGGYGYTF.